The 27 T cell receptor beta chains given below trace back to one sample, sequenced in a study of blood T cells in healthy people across ages. Then a second PCR, running roughly 7 to 11 cycles, was carried out with a sample-barcoded 5' primer and a J-beta primer mix. TCRdb reanalysed the 5' RACE reads using MiXCR and keeps one entry per CDR3 protein. Of about 1.4 million distinct CDR3 sequences detected, roughly 60% appear once; the ten largest clones hold 6.5% to 8.5%. The sequenced sample was blood. Receptor source: a man younger than 35 in good health.

This chain connects TRBV4-1 to TRBJ2-7, with 7 positions matching TRBD1. The length of the CDR3 is 15 residues. With V trimmed by 1 base and J by 2 bases, 5 bases remained unmatched. Looked up from germline, CDR1 is MGHRA and CDR2 is YSYEKL. The CDR3 protein is CASSQAGTVTYEQYF. CDR3 in DNA: TGCGCCAGCAGCCAAGCCGGGACAGTTACCTACGAGCAGTACTTC.

The V gene is TRBV20-1, the J gene TRBJ2-3; no reliable D call. Germline CDR1 and CDR2: DFQATT and SNEGSKA (reference sequence). This CDR3 region has 14 residues. The germline V and J ends were trimmed by 4 bases and 4 bases, with 15 bases remaining between them. The CDR3 loop reads CSATVPSAADTQYF. The CDR3 coding sequence is TGCAGTGCTACAGTACCAAGTGCGGCAGATACGCAGTATTTT.

This chain uses TRBV6-1 with TRBJ1-2; 8 nucleotides match TRBD1. V shed 1 base, J shed 6 bases, and the junction held 4 bases outside the gene matches. The CDR3 contains 14 residues. Germline assignment: CDR1 MNHNS and CDR2 SASEGT. The CDR3 is CASSEEAGGNGYTF. In DNA, the CDR3 is TGTGCCAGCAGTGAAGAGGCAGGGGGCAATGGCTACACCTTC.

The chain carries TRBV9 and TRBJ1-1, with unresolved D. The CDR3 has 14 amino acids. CDR1 and CDR2 from the germline V gene are SGDLS and YYNGEE. Trimming pared 0 bases from V and 4 bases from J, leaving 10 bases between. The CDR3: CASSVAGSSTEAFF. In DNA form, the CDR3 reads TGTGCCAGCAGCGTAGCTGGGTCATCCACTGAAGCTTTCTTT. The complete variable domain, with remaining parts taken from reference TRBV9 and TRBJ1-1, reads DSGVTQTPKHLITATGQRVTLRCSPRSGDLSVYWYQQSLDQGLQFLIQYYNGEERAKGNILERFSAQQFPDLHSELNLSSLELGDSALYFCASSVAGSSTEAFFGQGTRLTVV.

This chain joins TRBV4-1 and TRBJ2-3, with TRBD2 matching 10 bases. With V trimmed by 0 bases and J by 4 bases, 4 bases remained unmatched. The CDR3 extends over 16 amino acids. In germline, CDR1 is MGHRA, CDR2 YSYEKL. CDR3 DNA: TGCGCCAGCAGCCAAGAGTTAGCGGGGGGCGCAGATACGCAGTATTTT. Amino acids: CASSQELAGGADTQYF.

The chain has TRBV9 and TRBJ2-3; no definite D call. V lost 0 bases to trimming and J lost 6 bases, with 8 bases between them. The CDR3 covers 13 residues. Germline V gene data show CDR1 as SGDLS and CDR2 as YYNGEE. This CDR3 is CASSVEAWDTQYF. The CDR3 nucleotides read TGTGCCAGCAGCGTAGAGGCCTGGGATACGCAGTATTTT.

This rearrangement joins TRBV6-2 or TRBV6-3 to TRBJ2-3; 9 positions agree with TRBD2. This CDR3 has 15 amino acids. Trimming at V came to 7 bases and at J to 4 bases, leaving 9 bases not matched to a gene. Looked up from germline, CDR1 is MNHEY and CDR2 is SVGEGT. CDR3 in amino acids: CASKISGGFADTQYF. The CDR3 bases are TGTGCCAGCAAAATTAGCGGGGGCTTTGCAGATACGCAGTATTTT.

The chain is built from TRBV10-3 and TRBJ1-1, with 7 bases lining up with TRBD1. The V segment lost 7 bases and the J segment 2 bases; nucleotides outside the gene matches: 7. This CDR3 has 14 amino acids. Germline V gene data show CDR1 as ENHRY and CDR2 as SYGVKD. CDR3 sequence: CAIIGDSYNTEAFF. The CDR3, as DNA: TGTGCCATCATCGGGGACAGTTATAACACTGAAGCTTTCTTT.

This rearrangement joins TRBV9 to TRBJ2-1, with 8 bases identical to TRBD2. Germline-derived CDR1 and CDR2 are SGDLS and YYNGEE. CDR3 length: 15 amino acids. The trim removed 0 bases at V and 7 bases at J, leaving 6 bases unmatched. CDR3 DNA sequence: TGTGCCAGCAGCGTAGACACGGGAGGGGGGAATGAGCAGTTCTTC. Residues: CASSVDTGGGNEQFF. Using reference TRBV9 and TRBJ2-1 for the parts outside the CDR3, the full variable domain is DSGVTQTPKHLITATGQRVTLRCSPRSGDLSVYWYQQSLDQGLQFLIQYYNGEERAKGNILERFSAQQFPDLHSELNLSSLELGDSALYFCASSVDTGGGNEQFFGPGTRLTVL.

This sequence joins TRBV4-1 and TRBJ2-5; D perhaps matches TRBD1 (6 bases). Trimming cost V 3 bases and J 0 bases, with 17 bases left between them. The V gene's germline CDR1 is MGHRA and CDR2 YSYEKL. The CDR3 has 17 residues. CDR3 amino acids: CASSHKGPGEYQETQYF. The CDR3 region has the DNA TGCGCCAGCAGCCACAAAGGTCCAGGGGAGTACCAAGAGACCCAGTACTTC.

V and J are TRBV29-1 and TRBJ2-2; tentative D call: TRBD2 (5 bases). The CDR3 has 14 amino acids. In germline, CDR1 is SQVTM, CDR2 ANQGSEA. Between the trimmed V and J ends, which lost 5 bases and 4 bases, there was a span of 14 bases. As DNA, the CDR3 is TGCAGCGTTCAAGGAGATCGGGGCACCGGGGAGCTGTTTTTT. This encodes CSVQGDRGTGELFF.

This clonotype was seen only a few times. The rearrangement uses TRBV4-3 and TRBJ2-1; D is undetermined. Trimming took off 4 bases at V and 5 bases at J, with 12 bases between the two ends. This CDR3 contains 14 residues. Germline CDR1 is LGHNA and CDR2 is YSLEER. The CDR3 is CASSLRSGHNEQFF. The DNA for the CDR3 is TGCGCCAGCAGCCTAAGGTCGGGTCACAATGAGCAGTTCTTC.

This clonotype has more than one count but fewer than ten. V is TRBV7-9 and J is TRBJ2-7; tentatively, D is TRBD2 (5 bases). The CDR3 sequence is 16 residues long. CDR1 SEHNR and CDR2 FQNEAQ come from the germline V gene (reference sequence). V was shortened by 5 bases and J by 2 bases, with 19 bases between the two germline ends. The CDR3 DNA reads as TGTGCCAGCAGCCCGTCCCATATAAGAGGGACCTACGAGCAGTACTTC. Protein: CASSPSHIRGTYEQYF.

The chain uses TRBV7-2 and TRBJ2-1; TRBD2 agrees at 10 bases. The CDR3 spans 14 residues. Germline loops: CDR1 SGHTA, CDR2 FQGNSA. Trimming removed 1 base from V and 9 bases from J; junction bases left unmatched: 3. CDR3 DNA: TGTGCCAGCAGCTTAGGGAGCGGGAGGGCTGAGCAGTTCTTC. Its protein is CASSLGSGRAEQFF. Using reference TRBV7-2 and TRBJ2-1 for the parts outside the CDR3, the full variable domain is GAGVSQSPSNKVTEKGKDVELRCDPISGHTALYWYRQSLGQGLEFLIYFQGNSAPDKSGLPSDRFSAERTGGSVSTLTIQRTQQEDSAVYLCASSLGSGRAEQFFGPGTRLTVL.

In regard to this clonotype: A junction end diverges from the germline sequence, so it may reflect a read error. The CDR3 DNA reads as TGTGCCAGCACTGAAGGGTTTGCGCAGTACTTC. This encodes CASTEGFAQYF. This sequence joins TRBV6-1 and TRBJ2-7; D is unresolved. Germline CDR1 MNHNS, CDR2 SASEGT. The CDR3 contains 11 residues.

The CDR3 protein is CSVGLADINEQYF. DNA for the CDR3: TGCAGCGTTGGACTAGCGGATATCAATGAGCAGTACTTC. The V and J genes are TRBV29-1 and TRBJ2-7; 9 bases map to TRBD2. Germline V gene data show CDR1 as SQVTM and CDR2 as ANQGSEA. V was clipped by 4 bases and J by 7 bases; unmatched bases: 8. The CDR3 length is 13 residues.

V is TRBV3-1 and J is TRBJ2-1, with D possibly being TRBD2 (5 bases). With 1 base removed from V and 12 bases from J, the gap between germline ends came to 16 bases. The germline V gene encodes CDR1 LGHDT and CDR2 YNNKEL (reference sequence). The CDR3 spans 14 residues. Here the CDR3 reads CASSQVGGSRGQFF. The CDR3 DNA reads as TGTGCCAGCAGCCAAGTGGGCGGGTCTCGTGGGCAGTTCTTC.

The V gene is TRBV5-1, the J gene TRBJ2-3, with 14 bases fitting TRBD2. The CDR3 is 19 amino acids. CDR1 SGHRS and CDR2 YFSETQ come from the germline V gene. Losses at the gene ends were 0 bases for V and 3 bases for J; bases not matched to a gene: 9. The CDR3 sequence is CASSLEMTSGGAKTDTQYF. The CDR3 region has the DNA TGCGCCAGCAGCTTGGAAATGACTAGCGGGGGGGCCAAAACAGATACGCAGTATTTT.

This chain links TRBV15 with TRBJ1-1; TRBD1 might be the D (5 bases). Deletions cut 0 bases from V and 1 base from J, with 6 bases between. This CDR3 contains 14 residues. CDR1 and CDR2 (germline): LNHNV, YYDKDF (reference sequence). CDR3 coding DNA: TGTGCCACCAGCAGAGAGGGGACGAACACTGAAGCTTTCTTT. Translation gives CATSREGTNTEAFF.

This chain joins TRBV4-3 and TRBJ2-1; perhaps TRBD2 as D (5 bases). CDR1 is LGHNA, CDR2 YSLEER, per germline. V lost 1 base to trimming and J lost 4 bases, with 11 bases between them. This CDR3 region has 15 residues. Here the CDR3 reads CASSQGGLSYNEQFF. The CDR3 nucleotides are TGCGCCAGCAGCCAAGGTGGACTGAGTTACAATGAGCAGTTCTTC.

This chain connects TRBV6-6 to TRBJ2-7, with no clear D. Germline CDR1 reads MNHNY; CDR2 reads SVGAGI (reference sequence). V lost 0 bases, J lost 5 bases, and 20 bases lay in between. The CDR3 spans 17 residues. CDR3 in DNA: TGTGCCAGCAGTTACTCGCCGCCTAGGTCTTCAAACCACGAGCAGTACTTC. Protein: CASSYSPPRSSNHEQYF.

V gene TRBV20-1 combines with J gene TRBJ1-5; the match to TRBD1 covers 7 bases. The V gene's germline CDR1 is DFQATT and CDR2 SNEGSKA (reference sequence). The CDR3 extends over 15 amino acids. The ends lost 3 bases at V and 0 bases at J; junction bases unmatched: 5. This CDR3 reads CSASQGTASNQPQHF. CDR3 sequence (DNA): TGCAGTGCTAGCCAGGGGACAGCTAGCAATCAGCCCCAGCATTTT.

The V and J genes are TRBV6-6 and TRBJ2-5; tentatively, D is TRBD1 (6 bases). The CDR3 runs 16 residues. Trimming took off 0 bases at V and 7 bases at J, with 18 bases between the two ends. Germline V CDR1 and CDR2: MNHNY, SVGAGI (reference sequence). This CDR3 is CASSYSMEDRLWTQYF. The CDR3 DNA reads TGTGCCAGCAGTTACTCGATGGAGGACAGACTATGGACCCAGTACTTC.

This chain joins TRBV24-1 and TRBJ1-2, with D possibly being TRBD1 (5 bases). The CDR3 totals 15 residues. CDR1 and CDR2 from the germline V gene are KGHDR and SFDVKD. Trimming stripped 6 bases from V and 0 bases from J, with 13 bases between. The CDR3 DNA is TGTGCCACCAGTCCCCAGGGCACGTCTAACTATGGCTACACCTTC. It translates to CATSPQGTSNYGYTF.

V usage is TRBV5-1 and J usage is TRBJ2-7; the D gene is possibly TRBD2 (6 bases). This CDR3 has 16 residues. The V and J ends lost 1 base and 4 bases respectively, with 18 bases between them. The V gene's germline CDR1 is SGHRS and CDR2 YFSETQ. Here the CDR3 reads CASSLTRGSSNYEQYF. The CDR3 nucleotides are TGCGCCAGCAGCTTGACCCGGGGGTCATCCAATTACGAGCAGTACTTC.

This clonotype was counted between two and nine times. The CDR3 nucleotides read TGCAGCGCTACGGACAGAAACACCGGGGAGCTGTTTTTT. Its translation: CSATDRNTGELFF. The chain links TRBV29-1 to TRBJ2-2, with D possibly matching TRBD1 (6 bases). The V and J ends lost 7 bases and 2 bases respectively, with 11 bases between them. CDR1 and CDR2 from the germline V gene are SQVTM and ANQGSEA. CDR3 length: 13 amino acids.

This rearrangement joins TRBV10-3 to TRBJ2-4, with 7 bases matching TRBD1. The J call may be mistaken, given a closer DNA end match to TRBJ2-7. The CDR3 extends over 13 amino acids. Per the germline V gene, CDR1 is ENHRY and CDR2 is SYGVKD. The CDR3 sequence is CAISVRDSYEQYF. Written as DNA, the CDR3 is TGTGCCATCAGTGTTCGGGACAGCTACGAGCAGTACTTC.